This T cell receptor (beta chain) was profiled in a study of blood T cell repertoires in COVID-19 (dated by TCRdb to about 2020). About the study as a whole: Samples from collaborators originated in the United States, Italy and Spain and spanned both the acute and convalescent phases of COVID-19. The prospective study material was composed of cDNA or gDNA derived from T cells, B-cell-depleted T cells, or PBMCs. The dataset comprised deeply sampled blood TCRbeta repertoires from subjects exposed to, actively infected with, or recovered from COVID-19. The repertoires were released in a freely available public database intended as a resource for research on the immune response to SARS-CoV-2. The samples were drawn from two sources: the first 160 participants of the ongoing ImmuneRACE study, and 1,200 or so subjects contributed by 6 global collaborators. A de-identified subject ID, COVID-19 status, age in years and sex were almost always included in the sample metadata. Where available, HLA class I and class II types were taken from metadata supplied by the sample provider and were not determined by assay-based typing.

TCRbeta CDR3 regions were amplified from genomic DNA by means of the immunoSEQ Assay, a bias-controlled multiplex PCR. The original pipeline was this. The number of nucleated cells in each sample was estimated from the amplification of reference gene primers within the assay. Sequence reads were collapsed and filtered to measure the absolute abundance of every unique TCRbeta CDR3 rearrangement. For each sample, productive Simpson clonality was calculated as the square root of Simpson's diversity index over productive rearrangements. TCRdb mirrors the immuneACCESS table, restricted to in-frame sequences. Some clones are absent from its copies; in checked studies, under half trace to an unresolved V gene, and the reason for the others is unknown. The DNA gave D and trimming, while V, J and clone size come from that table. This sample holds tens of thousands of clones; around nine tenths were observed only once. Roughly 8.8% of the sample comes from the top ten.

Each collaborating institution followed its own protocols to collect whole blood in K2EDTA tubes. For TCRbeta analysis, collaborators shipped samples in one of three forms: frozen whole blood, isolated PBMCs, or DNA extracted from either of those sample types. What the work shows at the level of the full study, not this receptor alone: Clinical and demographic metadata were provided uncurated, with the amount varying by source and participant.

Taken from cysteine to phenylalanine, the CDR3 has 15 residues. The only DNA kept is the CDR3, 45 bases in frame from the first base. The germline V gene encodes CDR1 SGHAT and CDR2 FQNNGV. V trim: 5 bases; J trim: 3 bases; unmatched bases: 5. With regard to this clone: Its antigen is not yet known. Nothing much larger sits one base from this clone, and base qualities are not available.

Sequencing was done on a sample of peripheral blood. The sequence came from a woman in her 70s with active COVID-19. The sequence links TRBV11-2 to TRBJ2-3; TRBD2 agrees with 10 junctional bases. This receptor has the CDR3 CASSRASGSTDTQYF. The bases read TGTGCCAGCAGCCGCGCTAGCGGGAGTACAGATACGCAGTATTTT.